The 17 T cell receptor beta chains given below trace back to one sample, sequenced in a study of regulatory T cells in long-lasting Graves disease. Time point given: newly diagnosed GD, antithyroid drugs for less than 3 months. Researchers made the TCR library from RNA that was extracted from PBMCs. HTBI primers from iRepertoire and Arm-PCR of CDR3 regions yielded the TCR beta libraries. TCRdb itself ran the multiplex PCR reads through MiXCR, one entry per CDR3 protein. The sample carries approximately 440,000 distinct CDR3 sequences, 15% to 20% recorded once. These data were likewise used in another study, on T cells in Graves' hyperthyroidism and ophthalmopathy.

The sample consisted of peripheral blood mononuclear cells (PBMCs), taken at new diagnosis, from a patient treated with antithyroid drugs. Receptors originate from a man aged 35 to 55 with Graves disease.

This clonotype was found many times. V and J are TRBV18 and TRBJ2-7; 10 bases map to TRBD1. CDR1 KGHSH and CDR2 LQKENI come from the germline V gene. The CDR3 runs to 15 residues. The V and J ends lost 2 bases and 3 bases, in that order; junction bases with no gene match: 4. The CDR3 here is CASSPGTGDLYEQYF. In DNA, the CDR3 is TGTGCCAGCTCACCAGGGACAGGGGATCTCTACGAGCAGTACTTC.

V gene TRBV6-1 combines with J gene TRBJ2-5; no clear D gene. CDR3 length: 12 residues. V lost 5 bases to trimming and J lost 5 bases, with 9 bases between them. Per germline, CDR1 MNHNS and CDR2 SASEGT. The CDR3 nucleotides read TGTGCCAGCAGTATATTGTGGGAGACCCAGTACTTC. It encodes CASSILWETQYF.

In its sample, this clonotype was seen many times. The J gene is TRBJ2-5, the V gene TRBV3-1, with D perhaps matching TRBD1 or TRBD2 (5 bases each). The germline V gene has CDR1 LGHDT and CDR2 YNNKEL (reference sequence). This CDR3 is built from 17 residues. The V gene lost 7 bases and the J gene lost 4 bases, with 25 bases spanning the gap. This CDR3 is CASTMDIGYGMAETQYF. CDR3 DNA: TGTGCCAGCACGATGGACATCGGTTACGGGATGGCAGAGACCCAGTACTTC.

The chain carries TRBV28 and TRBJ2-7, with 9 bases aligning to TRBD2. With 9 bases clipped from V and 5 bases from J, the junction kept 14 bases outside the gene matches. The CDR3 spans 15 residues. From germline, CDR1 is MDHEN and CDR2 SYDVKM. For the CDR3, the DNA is TGTGCCAGTAGTATGGTAGCGGGAGCCTTCAACGAGCAGTACTTC. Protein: CASSMVAGAFNEQYF.

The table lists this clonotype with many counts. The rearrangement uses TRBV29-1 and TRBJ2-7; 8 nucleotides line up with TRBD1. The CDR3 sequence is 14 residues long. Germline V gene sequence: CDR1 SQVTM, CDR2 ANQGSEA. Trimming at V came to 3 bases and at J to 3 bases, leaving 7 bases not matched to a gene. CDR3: CSVDTTGTGYEQYF. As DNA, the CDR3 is TGCAGCGTTGACACAACCGGGACAGGCTACGAGCAGTACTTC.

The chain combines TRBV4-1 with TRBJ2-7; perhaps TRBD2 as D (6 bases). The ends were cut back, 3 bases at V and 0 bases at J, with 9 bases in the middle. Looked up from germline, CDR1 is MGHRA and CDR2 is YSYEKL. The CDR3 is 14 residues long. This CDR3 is CASSQSDYSYEQYF. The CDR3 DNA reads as TGCGCCAGCAGCCAGTCGGACTACTCCTACGAGCAGTACTTC.

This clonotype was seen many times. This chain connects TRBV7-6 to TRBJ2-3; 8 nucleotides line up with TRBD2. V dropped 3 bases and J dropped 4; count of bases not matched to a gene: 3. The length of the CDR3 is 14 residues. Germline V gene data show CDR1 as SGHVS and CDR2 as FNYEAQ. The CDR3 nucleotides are TGTGCCAGCAGCTTGGGACTAGTGGCAGATACGCAGTATTTT. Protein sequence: CASSLGLVADTQYF. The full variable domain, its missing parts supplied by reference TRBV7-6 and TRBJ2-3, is GAGVSQSPRYKVTKRGQDVALRCDPISGHVSLYWYRQALGQGPEFLTYFNYEAQQDKSGLPNDRFSAERPEGSISTLTIQRTEQRDSAMYRCASSLGLVADTQYFGPGTRLTVL.

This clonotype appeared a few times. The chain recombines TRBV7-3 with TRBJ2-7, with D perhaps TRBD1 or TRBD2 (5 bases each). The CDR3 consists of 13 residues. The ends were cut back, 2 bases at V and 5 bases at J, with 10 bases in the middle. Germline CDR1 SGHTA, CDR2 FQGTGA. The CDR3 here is CASSLGGMDEQYF. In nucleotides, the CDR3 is TGTGCCAGCAGCTTAGGGGGTATGGACGAGCAGTACTTC.

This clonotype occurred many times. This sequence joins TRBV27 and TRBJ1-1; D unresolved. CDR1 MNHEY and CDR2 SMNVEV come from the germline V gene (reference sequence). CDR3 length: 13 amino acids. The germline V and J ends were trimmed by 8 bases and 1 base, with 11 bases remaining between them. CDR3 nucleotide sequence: TGTGCCAGCGAAACGAATGGGAACACTGAAGCTTTCTTT. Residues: CASETNGNTEAFF.

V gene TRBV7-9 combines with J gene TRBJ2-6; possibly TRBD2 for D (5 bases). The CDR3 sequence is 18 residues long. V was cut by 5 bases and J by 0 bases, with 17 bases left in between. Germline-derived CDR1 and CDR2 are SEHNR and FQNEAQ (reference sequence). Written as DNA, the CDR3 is TGTGCCAGCAGCCCAAAAGCGGCAGTCCTCTCTGGGGCCAACGTCCTGACTTTC. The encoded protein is CASSPKAAVLSGANVLTF.

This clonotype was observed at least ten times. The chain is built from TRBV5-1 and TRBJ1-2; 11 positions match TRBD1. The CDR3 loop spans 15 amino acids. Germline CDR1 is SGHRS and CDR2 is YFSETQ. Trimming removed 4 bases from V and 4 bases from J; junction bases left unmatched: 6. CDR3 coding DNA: TGCGCCAGCAGCGAGGGACAGGGGGATGTCTATGGCTACACCTTC. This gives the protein CASSEGQGDVYGYTF.

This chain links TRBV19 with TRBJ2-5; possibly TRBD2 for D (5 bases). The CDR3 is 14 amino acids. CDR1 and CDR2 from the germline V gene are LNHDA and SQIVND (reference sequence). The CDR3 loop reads CATRRAHNQETQYF. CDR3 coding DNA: TGTGCTACTAGACGGGCACACAATCAAGAGACCCAGTACTTC.

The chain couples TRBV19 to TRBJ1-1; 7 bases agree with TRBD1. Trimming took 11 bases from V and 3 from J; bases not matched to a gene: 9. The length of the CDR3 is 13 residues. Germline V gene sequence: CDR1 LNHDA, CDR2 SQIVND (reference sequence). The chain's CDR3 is CAVTGTEDTEAFF. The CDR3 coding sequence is TGTGCCGTTACCGGGACAGAGGACACTGAAGCTTTCTTT. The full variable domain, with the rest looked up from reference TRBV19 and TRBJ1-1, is DGGITQSPKYLFRKEGQNVTLSCEQNLNHDAMYWYRQDPGQGLRLIYYSQIVNDFQKGDIAEGYSVSREKKESFPLTVTSAQKNPTAFYLCAVTGTEDTEAFFGQGTRLTVV.

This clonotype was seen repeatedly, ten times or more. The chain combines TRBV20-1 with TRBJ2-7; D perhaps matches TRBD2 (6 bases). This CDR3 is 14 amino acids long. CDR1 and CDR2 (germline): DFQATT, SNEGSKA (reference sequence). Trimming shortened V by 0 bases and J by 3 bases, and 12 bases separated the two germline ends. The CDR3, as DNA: TGCAGTGCTAGAGACTCGGGACTCCTCTACGAGCAGTACTTC. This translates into CSARDSGLLYEQYF.

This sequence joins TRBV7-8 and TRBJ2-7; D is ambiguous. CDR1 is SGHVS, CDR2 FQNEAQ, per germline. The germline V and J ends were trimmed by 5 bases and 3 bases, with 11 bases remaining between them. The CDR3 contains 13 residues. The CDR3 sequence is CASSADLNYEQYF. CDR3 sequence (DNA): TGTGCCAGCAGCGCAGATCTTAACTACGAGCAGTACTTC.

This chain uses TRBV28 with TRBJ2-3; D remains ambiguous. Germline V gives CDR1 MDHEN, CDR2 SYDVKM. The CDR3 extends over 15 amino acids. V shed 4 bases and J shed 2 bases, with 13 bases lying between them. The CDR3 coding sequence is TGTGCCAGCAGTTACGTCGCCCTAGACACAGATACGCAGTATTTT. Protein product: CASSYVALDTDTQYF.

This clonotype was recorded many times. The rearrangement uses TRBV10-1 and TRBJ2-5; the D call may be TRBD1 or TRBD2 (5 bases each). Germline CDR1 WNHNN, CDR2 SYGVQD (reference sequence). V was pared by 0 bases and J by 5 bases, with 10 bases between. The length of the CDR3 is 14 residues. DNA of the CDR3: TGCGCCAGCAGTGAGTCGATCGGGGACGAGACCCAGTACTTC. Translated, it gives CASSESIGDETQYF.